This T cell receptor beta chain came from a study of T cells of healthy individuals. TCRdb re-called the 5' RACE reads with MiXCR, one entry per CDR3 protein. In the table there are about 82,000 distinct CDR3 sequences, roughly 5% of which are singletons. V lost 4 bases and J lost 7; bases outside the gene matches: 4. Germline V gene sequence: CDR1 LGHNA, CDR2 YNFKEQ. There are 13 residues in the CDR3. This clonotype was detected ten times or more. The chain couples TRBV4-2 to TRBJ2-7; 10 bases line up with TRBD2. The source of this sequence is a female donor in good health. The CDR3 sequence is CASSPGTSVEQYF. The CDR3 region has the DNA TGTGCCAGCAGCCCCGGGACTAGCGTGGAGCAGTACTTC.